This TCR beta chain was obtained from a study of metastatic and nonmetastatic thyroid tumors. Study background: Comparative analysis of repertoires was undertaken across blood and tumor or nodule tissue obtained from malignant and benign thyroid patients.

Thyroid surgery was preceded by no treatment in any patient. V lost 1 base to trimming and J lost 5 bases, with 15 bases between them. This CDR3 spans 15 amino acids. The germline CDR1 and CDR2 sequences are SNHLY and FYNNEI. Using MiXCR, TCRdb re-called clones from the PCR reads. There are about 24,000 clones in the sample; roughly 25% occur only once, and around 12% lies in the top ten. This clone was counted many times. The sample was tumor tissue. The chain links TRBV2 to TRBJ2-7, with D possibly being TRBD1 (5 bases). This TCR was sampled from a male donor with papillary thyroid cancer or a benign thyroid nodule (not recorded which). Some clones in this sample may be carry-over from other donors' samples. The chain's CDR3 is CASSEGQGRVDEQYF. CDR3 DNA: TGTGCCAGCAGTGAAGGTCAGGGTCGGGTGGACGAGCAGTACTTC.